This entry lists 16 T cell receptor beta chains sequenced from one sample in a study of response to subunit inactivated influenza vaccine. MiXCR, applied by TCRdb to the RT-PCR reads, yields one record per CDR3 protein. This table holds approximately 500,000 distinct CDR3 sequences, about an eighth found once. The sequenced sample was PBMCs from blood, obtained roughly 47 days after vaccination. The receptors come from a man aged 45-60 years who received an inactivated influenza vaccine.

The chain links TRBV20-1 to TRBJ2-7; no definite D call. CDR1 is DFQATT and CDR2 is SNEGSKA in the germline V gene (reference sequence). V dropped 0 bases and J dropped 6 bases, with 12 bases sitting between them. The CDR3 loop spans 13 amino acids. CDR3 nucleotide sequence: TGCAGTGCTAGAGATTGGGCCACCGGCGAGCAGTACTTC. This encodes CSARDWATGEQYF.

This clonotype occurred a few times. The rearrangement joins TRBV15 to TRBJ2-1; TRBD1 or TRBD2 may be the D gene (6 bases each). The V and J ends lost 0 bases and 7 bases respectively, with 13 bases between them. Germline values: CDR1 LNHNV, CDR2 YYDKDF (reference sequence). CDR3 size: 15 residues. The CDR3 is CATSRERGAGNEQFF. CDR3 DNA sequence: TGTGCCACCAGCAGAGAAAGGGGGGCTGGGAATGAGCAGTTCTTC.

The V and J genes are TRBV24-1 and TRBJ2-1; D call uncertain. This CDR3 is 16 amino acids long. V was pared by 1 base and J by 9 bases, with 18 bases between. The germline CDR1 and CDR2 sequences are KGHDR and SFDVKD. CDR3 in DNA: TGTGCCACCAGTGATTTTACCCGAAAAGGGTCCGGTGAGCAGTTCTTC. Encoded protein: CATSDFTRKGSGEQFF.

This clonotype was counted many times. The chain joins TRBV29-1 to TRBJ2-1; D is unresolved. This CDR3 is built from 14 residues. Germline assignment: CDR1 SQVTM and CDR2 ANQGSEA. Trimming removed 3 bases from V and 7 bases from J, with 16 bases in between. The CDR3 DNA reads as TGCAGCGTTGAGAGATCGGTTGGGTTTAATGAGCAGTTCTTC. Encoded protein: CSVERSVGFNEQFF.

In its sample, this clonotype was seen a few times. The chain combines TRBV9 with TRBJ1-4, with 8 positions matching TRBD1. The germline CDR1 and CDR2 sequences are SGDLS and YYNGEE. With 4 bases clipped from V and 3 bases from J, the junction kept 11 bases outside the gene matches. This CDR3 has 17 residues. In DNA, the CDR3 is TGTGCCAGCAGCATATCGACAGGGGTGGCTGCTAATGAAAAACTGTTTTTT. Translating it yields CASSISTGVAANEKLFF.

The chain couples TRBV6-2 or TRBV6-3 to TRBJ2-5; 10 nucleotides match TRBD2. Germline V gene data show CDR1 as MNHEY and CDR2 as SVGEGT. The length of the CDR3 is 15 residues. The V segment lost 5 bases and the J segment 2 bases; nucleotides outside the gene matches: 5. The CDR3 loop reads CASSRELAGQETQYF. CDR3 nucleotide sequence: TGTGCCAGCAGTCGAGAACTAGCGGGACAAGAGACCCAGTACTTC.

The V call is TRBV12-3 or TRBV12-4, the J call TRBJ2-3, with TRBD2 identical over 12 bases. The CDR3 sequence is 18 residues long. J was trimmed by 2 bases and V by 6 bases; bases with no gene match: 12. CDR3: CASSPRGLAGGDTDTQYF. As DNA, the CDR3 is TGTGCCAGCAGCCCCAGGGGCCTAGCGGGGGGGGACACAGATACGCAGTATTTT.

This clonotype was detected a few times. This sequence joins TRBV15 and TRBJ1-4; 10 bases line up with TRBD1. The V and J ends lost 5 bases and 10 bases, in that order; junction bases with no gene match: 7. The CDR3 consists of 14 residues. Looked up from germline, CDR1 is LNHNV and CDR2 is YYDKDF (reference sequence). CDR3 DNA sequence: TGTGCCACCAGCGAAGACAGGGGGCGCGGAAAACTGTTTTTT. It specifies CATSEDRGRGKLFF.

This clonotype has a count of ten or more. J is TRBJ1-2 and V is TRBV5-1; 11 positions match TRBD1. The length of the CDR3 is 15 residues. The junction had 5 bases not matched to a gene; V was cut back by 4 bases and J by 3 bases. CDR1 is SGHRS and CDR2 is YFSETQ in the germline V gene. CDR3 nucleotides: TGCGCCAGCAGCCCTGGACAGGGGGCTTACTATGGCTACACCTTC. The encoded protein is CASSPGQGAYYGYTF. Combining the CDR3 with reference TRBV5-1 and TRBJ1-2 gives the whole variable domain KAGVTQTPRYLIKTRGQQVTLSCSPISGHRSVSWYQQTPGQGLQFLFEYFSETQRNKGNFPGRFSGRQFSNSRSEMNVSTLELGDSALYLCASSPGQGAYYGYTFGSGTRLTVV.

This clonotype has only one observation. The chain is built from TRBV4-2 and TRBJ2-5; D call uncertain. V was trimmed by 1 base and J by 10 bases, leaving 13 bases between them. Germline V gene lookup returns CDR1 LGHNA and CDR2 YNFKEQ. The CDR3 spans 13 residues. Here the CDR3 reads CASSQVGQVVQYF. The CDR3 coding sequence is TGTGCCAGCAGCCAAGTCGGCCAGGTGGTCCAGTACTTC.

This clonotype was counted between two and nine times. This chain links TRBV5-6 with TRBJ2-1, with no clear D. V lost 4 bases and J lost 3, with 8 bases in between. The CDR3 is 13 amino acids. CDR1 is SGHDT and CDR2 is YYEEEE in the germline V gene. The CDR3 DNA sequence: TGTGCCAGCAGCCGCGAGGACTACAATGAGCAGTTCTTC. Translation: CASSREDYNEQFF.

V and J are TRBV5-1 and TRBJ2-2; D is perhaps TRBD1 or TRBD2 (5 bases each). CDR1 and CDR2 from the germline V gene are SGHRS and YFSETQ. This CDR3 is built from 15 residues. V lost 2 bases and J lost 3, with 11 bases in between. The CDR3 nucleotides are TGCGCCAGCAGCTTTATGGGGACGGACACCGGGGAGCTGTTTTTT. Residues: CASSFMGTDTGELFF.

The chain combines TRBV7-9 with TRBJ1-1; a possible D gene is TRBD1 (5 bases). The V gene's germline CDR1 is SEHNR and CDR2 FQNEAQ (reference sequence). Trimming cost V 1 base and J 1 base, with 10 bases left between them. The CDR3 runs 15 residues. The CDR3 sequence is CASSLGRGPNTEAFF. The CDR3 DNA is TGTGCCAGCAGCTTAGGGAGGGGCCCGAACACTGAAGCTTTCTTT.

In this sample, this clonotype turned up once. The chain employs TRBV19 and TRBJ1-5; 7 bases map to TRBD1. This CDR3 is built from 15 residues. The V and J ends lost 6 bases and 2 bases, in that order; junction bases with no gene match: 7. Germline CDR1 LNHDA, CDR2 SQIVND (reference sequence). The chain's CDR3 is CASRSGGLGNQPQHF. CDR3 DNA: TGTGCCAGTAGGTCAGGGGGATTGGGCAATCAGCCCCAGCATTTT.

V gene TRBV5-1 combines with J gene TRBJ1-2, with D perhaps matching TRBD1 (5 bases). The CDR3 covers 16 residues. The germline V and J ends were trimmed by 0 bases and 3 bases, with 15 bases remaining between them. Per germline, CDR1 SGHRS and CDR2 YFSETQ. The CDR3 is CASSLGRTGTDYGYTF. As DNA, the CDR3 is TGCGCCAGCAGCTTGGGAAGAACAGGTACCGACTATGGCTACACCTTC.

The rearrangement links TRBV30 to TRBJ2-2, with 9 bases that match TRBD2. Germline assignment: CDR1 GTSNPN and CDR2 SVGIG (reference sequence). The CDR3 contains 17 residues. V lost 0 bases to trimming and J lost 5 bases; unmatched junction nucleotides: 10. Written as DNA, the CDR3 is TGTGCCTGGAGTGTACTGGGCGGGAGGGCCTTAACCGGGGAGCTGTTTTTT. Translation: CAWSVLGGRALTGELFF.